A selection of T cell receptor beta chains follows, all from one sample in a study of T cells in Graves' hyperthyroidism and ophthalmopathy. TCRdb processed the multiplex PCR reads anew with MiXCR; each CDR3 protein has one entry. The sample yields about 300,000 distinct CDR3 sequences, less than 30% seen once. Sequenced sample: blood. The receptors derive from a man aged 35-49 years with Graves' hyperthyroidism that later progressed to Graves' ophthalmopathy. Each CDR3 is given with its conserved first and last residue. D genes are given only for firm matches. A row's size may be missing; if present it is once, few, many or a size class.

j_call cdr3_length d_call clone_size v_call cdr3_nt cdr3_aa
TRBJ1-2 15 TRBD1 many TRBV12-3/TRBV12-4 TGTGCCAGCAGGTTGGGACAGGCCTCGAACTATGGCTACACCTTC CASRLGQASNYGYTF
TRBJ1-1 14 . . TRBV6-1 TGTGCCAGCATCTCCCCCACAGGAGGAACTGAAGCTTTCTTT CASISPTGGTEAFF
TRBJ2-7 14 . many TRBV12-3/TRBV12-4 TGTGCCAGCAGTTACAGGTCGAGCTCCTACGAGCAGTACTTC CASSYRSSSYEQYF
TRBJ1-1 12 . many TRBV3-1 TGTGCCAGTTCGTACGTAGGTCAGGAAGCTTTCTTT CASSYVGQEAFF
TRBJ1-5 18 . . TRBV10-3 TGTGCCATCAGTGAGTCGCAGGGCGGAGGGGTTAGCAATCAGCCCCAGCATTTT CAISESQGGGVSNQPQHF
TRBJ2-5 14 TRBD2 . TRBV6-5 TGTGCCAGCAGTTACGGGGCGGGAGATGAGACCCAGTACTTC CASSYGAGDETQYF
TRBJ2-1 15 TRBD2 many TRBV6-5 TGTGCCAGCAGTTACTTAGGCCGGGGGGACAATGAGCAGTTCTTC CASSYLGRGDNEQFF
TRBJ1-1 12 . many TRBV18 TGTGCCAGCTCACTGAGGACGGCTGAAGCTTTCTTT CASSLRTAEAFF
TRBJ2-3 14 . . TRBV27 TGTGCCAGCACCTGGGGCGTCAGCACAGATACGCAGTATTTT CASTWGVSTDTQYF
TRBJ2-1 13 . . TRBV20-1 TGCAGTGCTAGAGTCGGTAGCGGCAATGAGCAGTTCTTC CSARVGSGNEQFF
TRBJ2-5 13 TRBD2 many TRBV20-1 TGCAGTGCTATTAGGGCTAGCGGAGAGACCCAGTACTTC CSAIRASGETQYF
TRBJ2-7 14 TRBD2 many TRBV4-2 TGTGCCAGCAGTCCGACTAGCGGCACCTACGAGCAGTACTTC CASSPTSGTYEQYF
TRBJ1-1 15 TRBD1 many TRBV28 TGTGCCAGCAGTCCCCGGACAGGGGGCTACACTGAAGCTTTCTTT CASSPRTGGYTEAFF
TRBJ2-4 14 TRBD1 . TRBV29-1 TGCAGCGTTGAAGTAGGGACAGGGAGGAACATTCAGTACTTC CSVEVGTGRNIQYF
TRBJ2-7 13 . many TRBV7-3 TGTGCCAGCAGCTCTGACGGGACCTACGAGCAGTACTTC CASSSDGTYEQYF
TRBJ1-5 14 TRBD1 many TRBV20-1 TGCAGTGCGAGGACAGGGGGCAGTAATCAGCCCCAGCATTTT CSARTGGSNQPQHF
TRBJ1-1 13 . many TRBV12-3/TRBV12-4 TGTGCCAGCAGTTTATCCAGGGACACTGAAGCTTTCTTT CASSLSRDTEAFF
TRBJ2-7 15 . . TRBV12-3/TRBV12-4 TGTGCCAGCAGACCCAGCGGGTTTGGGGAGTTGGAGCAGTACTTC CASRPSGFGELEQYF
TRBJ2-7 14 . . TRBV7-8 TGTGCCAGCAGCTTAGCTCCCGGGTCCTACGAGCAGTACTTC CASSLAPGSYEQYF
TRBJ2-7 15 . . TRBV7-2 TGTGCCAGCAGCTATGACAGCCGAAGCTCCTACGAGCAGTACTTC CASSYDSRSSYEQYF
TRBJ2-5 12 . . TRBV20-1 TGCAGTGCTATAGAATACCAAGAGACCCAGTACTTC CSAIEYQETQYF
TRBJ2-7 16 TRBD2 many TRBV6-5 TGTGCCAGCAGTTCTTTTGGGACTAGCGGGAGTTACGAGCAGTACTTC CASSSFGTSGSYEQYF
TRBJ2-2 17 TRBD2 . TRBV20-1 TGCAGTGCTAGAGACATAGCGGGAGGAGCGAACACCGGGGAGCTGTTTTTT CSARDIAGGANTGELFF
TRBJ1-1 14 TRBD1 . TRBV15 TGTGCCACCAGCAGAGGGGGGACAGGAGGGACAGCTTTCTTT CATSRGGTGGTAFF
TRBJ2-7 16 TRBD1 many TRBV24-1 TGTGCCACCAGCCAACCGGGACAGGGGGCAGGATACGAGCAGTACTTC CATSQPGQGAGYEQYF
TRBJ2-6 15 . many TRBV5-1 TGCGCCAGCAGCCCCGTCATCTCTGGGGCCAACGTCCTGACTTTC CASSPVISGANVLTF
TRBJ2-5 16 TRBD2 many TRBV19 TGTGCCAGTAGTAAAACATGGACTAGCGGGGACAAGACCCAGTACTTC CASSKTWTSGDKTQYF
TRBJ1-1 16 TRBD1 . TRBV5-1 TGCGCCAGCAGCCCACCCCGAAGACAGGGGTTAACTGAAGCTTTCTTT CASSPPRRQGLTEAFF
TRBJ2-7 12 . many TRBV20-1 TGCAGTGCTTCAGGGACTTCGTACGAGCAGTACTTC CSASGTSYEQYF
TRBJ2-5 14 . . TRBV7-2 TGTGCCAGTCGCGCTGGCAGGGAGCAAGAGACCCAGTACTTC CASRAGREQETQYF
TRBJ2-7 17 TRBD2 many TRBV19 TGTGCCAGTAGTATAGGGACTAGCGGGAGTAAATCCTACGAGCAGTACTTC CASSIGTSGSKSYEQYF
TRBJ2-4 16 . . TRBV6-2/TRBV6-3 TGTGCCAGCAGTTACCTAAGCGGACTAGCCAAAAACATTCAGTACTTC CASSYLSGLAKNIQYF
TRBJ1-1 14 . many TRBV3-1 TGTGCCAGCAGCCTAAGCGGAGCGAACACTGAAGCTTTCTTT CASSLSGANTEAFF
TRBJ2-2 14 . many TRBV29-1 TGCAGCGTTCAGGACACCCGGGGGACCGGGGAGCTGTTTTTT CSVQDTRGTGELFF
TRBJ1-1 13 TRBD1 many TRBV18 TGTGCCAGCCGACAGGGGACAGCGACTGAAGCTTTCTTT CASRQGTATEAFF
TRBJ2-7 14 TRBD2 many TRBV11-2 TGTGCCAGCAAGCTTGAGGCGGGAGGGCTGGAGCAGTACTTC CASKLEAGGLEQYF
TRBJ2-7 18 TRBD2 many TRBV11-1 TGTGCCAGCAGCCCACCCGGCGGGACTAGCGGGAGCAGGAACGAGCAGTACTTC CASSPPGGTSGSRNEQYF
TRBJ2-6 18 TRBD2 many TRBV9 TGTGCCAGCAGCGTAGTGGGTAGCGGGATTTCTGGGGCCAACGTCCTGACTTTC CASSVVGSGISGANVLTF
TRBJ2-7 13 TRBD1 many TRBV2 TGTGCCAGTATCCCCGACAGGGGTTACGAGCAGTACTTC CASIPDRGYEQYF
TRBJ2-7 12 TRBD1 . TRBV29-1 TGCAGCGCCCGGGACAGGCCCAACGAGCAGTACTTC CSARDRPNEQYF
TRBJ1-1 12 . few TRBV10-3 TGTGCCAGCAGCCCCCCCTTCAGTGAAGCTTTCTTT CASSPPFSEAFF